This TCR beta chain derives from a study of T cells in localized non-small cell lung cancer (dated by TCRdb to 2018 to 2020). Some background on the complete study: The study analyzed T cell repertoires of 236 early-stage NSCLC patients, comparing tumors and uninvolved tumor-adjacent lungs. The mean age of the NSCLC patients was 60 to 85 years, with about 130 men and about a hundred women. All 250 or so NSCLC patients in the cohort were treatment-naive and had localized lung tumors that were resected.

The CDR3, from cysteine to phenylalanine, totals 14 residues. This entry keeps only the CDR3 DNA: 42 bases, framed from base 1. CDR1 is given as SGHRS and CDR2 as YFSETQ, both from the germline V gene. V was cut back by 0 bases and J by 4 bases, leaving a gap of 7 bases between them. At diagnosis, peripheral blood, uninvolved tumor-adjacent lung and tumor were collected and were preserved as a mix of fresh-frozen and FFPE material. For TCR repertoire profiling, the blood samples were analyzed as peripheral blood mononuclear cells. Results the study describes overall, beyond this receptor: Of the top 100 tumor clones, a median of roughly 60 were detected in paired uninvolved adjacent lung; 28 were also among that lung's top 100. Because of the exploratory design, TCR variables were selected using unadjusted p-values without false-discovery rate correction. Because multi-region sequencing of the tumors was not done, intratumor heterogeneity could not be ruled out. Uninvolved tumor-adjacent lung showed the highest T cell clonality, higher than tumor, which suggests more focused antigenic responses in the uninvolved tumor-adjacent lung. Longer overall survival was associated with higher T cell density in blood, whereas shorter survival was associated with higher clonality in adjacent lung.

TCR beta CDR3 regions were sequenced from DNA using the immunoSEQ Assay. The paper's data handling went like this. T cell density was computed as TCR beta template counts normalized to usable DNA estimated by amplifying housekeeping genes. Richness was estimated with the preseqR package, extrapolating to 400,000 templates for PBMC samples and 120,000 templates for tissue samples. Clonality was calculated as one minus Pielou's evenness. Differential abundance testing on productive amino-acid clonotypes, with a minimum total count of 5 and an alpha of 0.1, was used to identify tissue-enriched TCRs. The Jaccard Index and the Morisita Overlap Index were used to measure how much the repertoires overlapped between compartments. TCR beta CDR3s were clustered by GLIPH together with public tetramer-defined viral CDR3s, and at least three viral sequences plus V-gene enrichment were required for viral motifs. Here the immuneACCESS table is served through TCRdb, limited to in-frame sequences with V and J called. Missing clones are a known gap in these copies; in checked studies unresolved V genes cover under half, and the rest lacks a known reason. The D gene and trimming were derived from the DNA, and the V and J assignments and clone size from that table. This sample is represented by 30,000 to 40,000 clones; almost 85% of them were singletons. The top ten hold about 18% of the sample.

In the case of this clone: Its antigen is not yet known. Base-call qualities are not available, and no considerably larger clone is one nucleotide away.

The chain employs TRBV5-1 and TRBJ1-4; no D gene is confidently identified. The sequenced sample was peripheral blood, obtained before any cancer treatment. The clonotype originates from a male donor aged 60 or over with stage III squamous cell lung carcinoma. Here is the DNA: TGCGCCAGCAGCTTGGGGCCAGATAATGAAAAACTGTTTTTT. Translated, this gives CASSLGPDNEKLFF.